This is a list of T cell receptor beta chains from one sample in a study of a mutant IDH1 vaccine in newly diagnosed glioma. These TCRs are of unknown antigen specificity. Only in-frame clones appear in the TCRdb table, and some are missing; sequencing was by immunoSEQ multiplex PCR. The top ten hold 5.5% of the sample, which has some 120,000 clones, just under 80% seen once. This sample comprised PBMCs, obtained from a glioma patient whose treatment included an IDH1 peptide vaccine. All receptors come from a man in his forties with glioma. Both conserved end residues are part of each CDR3. The order of the fields is J gene, V gene, clone size, D gene, CDR3 DNA, CDR3 protein. D genes are given only for firm matches. Not all rows give a size; the values are once, few, many and, for expanded clones, a class.

>TRBJ1-2|TRBV5-4|NA|NA
TGTGCCAGCAGCTTGGGACCAGAACTGATCTATGGCTACACCTTC
CASSLGPELIYGYTF
>TRBJ2-1|TRBV18|NA|NA
TGTGCCAGCTCACCACTCCCTGGCGGCAACAATGAGCAGTTCTTC
CASSPLPGGNNEQFF
>TRBJ1-2|TRBV4-3|NA|TRBD1
TGCGCCAGCAGCCAAGATAGACAGGGAACCTATGGCTACACCTTC
CASSQDRQGTYGYTF
>TRBJ1-1|TRBV30|NA|NA
TGTGCCTGGAGTGTAAACAGGAACACTGAAGCTTTCTTT
CAWSVNRNTEAFF
>TRBJ1-4|TRBV4-3|NA|NA
TGCGCCAGCAGCCAGCAGACAGGAGCCTCTGAAAAACTGTTTTTT
CASSQQTGASEKLFF
>TRBJ2-1|TRBV5-4|NA|NA
TGTGCCAGCAGCCACGGCAATGAGCAGTTCTTC
CASSHGNEQFF
>TRBJ2-5|TRBV5-1|NA|NA
TGCGCCAGCAGCTTGAGCCCCTCTAACCAAGAGACCCAGTACTTC
CASSLSPSNQETQYF
>TRBJ2-7|TRBV27|NA|TRBD2
TGTGCCAGCAGTTCCCTTGGGGGGGGGTACTCCTACGAGCAGTACTTC
CASSSLGGGYSYEQYF
>TRBJ1-2|TRBV18|NA|NA
TGTGCCAGCTCACCCTGGGGCCAAGATGGCTACACCTTC
CASSPWGQDGYTF
>TRBJ1-2|TRBV7-2|NA|NA
TGTGCCAGCAGCTTAAAGGGGAACTATGGCTACACCTTC
CASSLKGNYGYTF
>TRBJ2-5|TRBV5-6|NA|NA
TGTGCCAGCAGCTTGGTACTTGAGGGAAAAGAGACCCAGTACTTC
CASSLVLEGKETQYF
>TRBJ2-3|TRBV19|NA|TRBD1
TGTGCCAGTAGTTCCCGGACAGGGCCAGATACGCAGTATTTT
CASSSRTGPDTQYF
>TRBJ2-3|TRBV6-1|NA|NA
TGTGCCAGCAGTGCACAACAGGGACTATTCACAGATACGCAGTATTTT
CASSAQQGLFTDTQYF
>TRBJ2-2|TRBV5-1|NA|NA
TGCGCCAGCAGCTTACACTACACCGGGGAGCTGTTTTTT
CASSLHYTGELFF
>TRBJ1-5|TRBV30|NA|NA
TGTGCCTGGAGCCGTGACAGCAATCAGCCCCAGCATTTT
CAWSRDSNQPQHF
>TRBJ2-1|TRBV5-5|NA|NA
TGTGCCAGCAGCTTAGGGGTTGGTTCACGCTACAATGAGCAGTTCTTC
CASSLGVGSRYNEQFF
>TRBJ1-2|TRBV20-1|NA|NA
TGCAGTGCTAGGGGGGATGGCTACACCTTC
CSARGDGYTF
>TRBJ2-2|TRBV4-1|NA|NA
TGCGCCAGCAGCCAAGTTCGAAGGCCAGGGGTAAAGACCGGGGAGCTGTTTTTT
CASSQVRRPGVKTGELFF
>TRBJ1-5|TRBV30|few|NA
TGTGCCTGGAGCCGGGGTAATAACAATCAGCCCCAGCATTTT
CAWSRGNNNQPQHF
>TRBJ1-4|TRBV5-1|NA|TRBD1
TGCGCCAGCAGCTCGGACAGGGCAGGAGAAAAACTGTTTTTT
CASSSDRAGEKLFF
>TRBJ1-5|TRBV7-8|NA|NA
TGTGCCAGCACGGCGCTGGGTTATAGCAATCAGCCCCAGCATTTT
CASTALGYSNQPQHF
>TRBJ2-7|TRBV7-2|NA|TRBD1
TGTGCCAGCAGCTTAGCCCCGGCAGGGGGCTTCAACGAGCAGTACTTC
CASSLAPAGGFNEQYF
>TRBJ2-2|TRBV30|few|NA
TGTGCCTCCTCACAACTGGGACTTGACACCGGGGAGCTGTTTTTT
CASSQLGLDTGELFF
>TRBJ2-7|TRBV5-8|NA|NA
TGTGCCAGCAGCCCGTGGCCCTACGAGCAGTACTTC
CASSPWPYEQYF
>TRBJ1-5|TRBV21-1|NA|NA
TGTGCCAGCAGCAAAAGCCTAGACAGGGATTTCTATAGCAATCAGCCCCAGCATTTT
CASSKSLDRDFYSNQPQHF
>TRBJ1-1|TRBV5-1|NA|NA
TGCGCCAGCAGCGAGGCACTAGGGAACACTGAAGCTTTCTTT
CASSEALGNTEAFF
>TRBJ2-1|TRBV14|NA|TRBD2
TGTGCCAGCAGCCCCCGGACTAGTCCCTGGGATGAGCAGTTCTTC
CASSPRTSPWDEQFF
>TRBJ2-1|TRBV6-1|NA|TRBD2
TGTGCCAGCAGTGAAGGCGGGAGGGCCTTAAATGAGCAGTTCTTC
CASSEGGRALNEQFF
>TRBJ1-5|TRBV11-2|NA|TRBD1
TGTGCCAGCAGCTTGGGGACAGGTAACCATCAGCCCCAGCATTTT
CASSLGTGNHQPQHF
>TRBJ1-5|TRBV7-8|few|TRBD1
TGTGCCAGCAGCTTCGGACAGGGCAATCAGCCCCAGCATTTT
CASSFGQGNQPQHF
>TRBJ1-5|TRBV28|NA|NA
TGTGCCAGCAGTATGCGACTCATGGGTAGCAATCAGCCCCAGCATTTT
CASSMRLMGSNQPQHF
>TRBJ2-7|TRBV15|NA|TRBD1
TGTGCCACCAGCCCCGGGGGGACAGGGCAATACGAGCAGTACTTC
CATSPGGTGQYEQYF
>TRBJ2-7|TRBV21-1|NA|NA
TGTGCCAGTGGGGGGAGCCCCTACGAGCAGTACTTC
CASGGSPYEQYF
>TRBJ2-1|TRBV5-1|NA|NA
TGCGCCAGCAGCTTGGCCGAGGGACTTGCAAGTGAGCAGTTCTTC
CASSLAEGLASEQFF
>TRBJ2-7|TRBV19|NA|TRBD1
TGTGCCAGTAGTACATCCCGACAGGGGCTAGCCGAGCAGTACTTC
CASSTSRQGLAEQYF
>TRBJ1-2|TRBV18|NA|TRBD1
TGTGCCAGCTCACAAGCAGCCGGGACAGGGGCTAACAACTATGGCTACACCTTC
CASSQAAGTGANNYGYTF
>TRBJ1-2|TRBV19|NA|NA
TGTGCCAGTAGTATATCCCCGGCAGGGTACTATGGCTACACCTTC
CASSISPAGYYGYTF
>TRBJ2-3|TRBV7-2|once|TRBD2
TGTGCCAGCAGCACTGAGCGGGGGGAGGTAGATACGCAGTATTTT
CASSTERGEVDTQYF
>TRBJ2-5|TRBV7-2|NA|TRBD1
TGTGCCAGCAGCCGAGGGGGCAAGGAGACCCAGTACTTC
CASSRGGKETQYF
>TRBJ2-7|TRBV4-1|NA|TRBD1
TGCGCCAGCAGCCATACAGGGGGTTACGAGCAGTACTTC
CASSHTGGYEQYF
>TRBJ2-5|TRBV28|NA|TRBD1
TGTGCCAGCAGTTTGGGACAGGTTGAAGAGACCCAGTACTTC
CASSLGQVEETQYF
>TRBJ2-7|TRBV6-6|NA|TRBD2
TGTGCCAGCAGTTACTACGGACTAGCGGCCTACGAGCAGTACTTC
CASSYYGLAAYEQYF